The clone carrying this T cell receptor (beta chain) came up many times. Its antigen is not known. This specimen comes from a study of early T cells in non-severe SARS-CoV-2 infection. Study-wide context: Sequencing targeted bulk RNA from unsorted whole blood, leaving chains unpaired.

Each cDNA molecule carried a unique molecular identifier. TCRdb processed the 5' RACE reads anew with MiXCR; each CDR3 protein has one entry. The sample consists of 30,000 to 45,000 distinct CDR3 sequences, 5% to 6.5% of them appearing once. Study outcomes and limitations: Private and CD4 specificities were missed by VDJdb matching, which favored anti-spike CD8 responses.

CDR3 size: 15 residues. Germline V gene data show CDR1 as LNHNV and CDR2 as YYDKDF (reference sequence). Germline trimming cut 0 bases from V and 8 bases from J; bases unmatched to any gene: 3. The chain couples TRBV15 to TRBJ2-1, with TRBD2 identical over 11 bases. Input material: whole blood. The source is an adult who was a healthcare worker with PCR-confirmed SARS-CoV-2 infection or an uninfected control (not recorded which). In DNA, the CDR3 is TGTGCCACCAGCAGAGATAGCGGGAGGGTGTATGAGCAGTTCTTC. Protein sequence: CATSRDSGRVYEQFF.